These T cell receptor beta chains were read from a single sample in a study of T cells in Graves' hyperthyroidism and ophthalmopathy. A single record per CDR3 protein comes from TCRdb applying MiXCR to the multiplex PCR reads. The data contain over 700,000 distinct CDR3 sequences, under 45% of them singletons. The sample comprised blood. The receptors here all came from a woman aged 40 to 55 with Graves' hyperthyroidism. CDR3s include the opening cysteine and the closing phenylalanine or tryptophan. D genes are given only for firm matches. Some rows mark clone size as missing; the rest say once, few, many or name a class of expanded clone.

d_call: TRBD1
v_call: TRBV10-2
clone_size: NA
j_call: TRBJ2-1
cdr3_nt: TGCGCCAGCAGGGAACCGGGACAGGGACGGGATGAGCAGTTCTTC
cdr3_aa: CASREPGQGRDEQFF

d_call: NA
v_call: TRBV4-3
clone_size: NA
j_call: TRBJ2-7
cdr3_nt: TGCGCCAGCAGCCAAGATACAGGGCCCTTCACCTACGAGCAGTACTTC
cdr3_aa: CASSQDTGPFTYEQYF

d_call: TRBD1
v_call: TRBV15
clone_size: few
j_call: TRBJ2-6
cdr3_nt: TGTGCCACCAGCAGAGGACAGGGCTTCTCTGGGGCCAACGTCCTGACTTTC
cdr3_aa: CATSRGQGFSGANVLTF

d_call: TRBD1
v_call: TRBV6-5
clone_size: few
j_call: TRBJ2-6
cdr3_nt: TGTGCCAGCAGTCATGGACAGGGGAGCTCTGGGGCCAACGTCCTGACTTTC
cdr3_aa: CASSHGQGSSGANVLTF

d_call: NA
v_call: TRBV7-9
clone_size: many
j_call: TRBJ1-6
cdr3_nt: TGTGCCAGCAGCTTATCTGATTCACCCCTCCACTTT
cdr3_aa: CASSLSDSPLHF

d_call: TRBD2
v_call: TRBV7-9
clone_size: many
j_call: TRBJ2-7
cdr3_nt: TGTGCCAGCAGCGAGACTAGCCCCTACGAGCAGTACTTC
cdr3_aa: CASSETSPYEQYF

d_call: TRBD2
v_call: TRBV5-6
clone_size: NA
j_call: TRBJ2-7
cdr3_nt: TGTGCCAGCAGCATATTAGCGGGAGTGATCTACGAGCAGTACTTC
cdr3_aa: CASSILAGVIYEQYF

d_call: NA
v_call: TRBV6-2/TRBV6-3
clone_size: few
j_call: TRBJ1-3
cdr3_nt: TGTGCCAGCATTTTTCCCACAGACTCTGGAAACACCATATATTTT
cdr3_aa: CASIFPTDSGNTIYF

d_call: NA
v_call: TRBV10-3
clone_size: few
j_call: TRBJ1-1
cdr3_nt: TGTGCCATCAGTTCCGGACCTCAAAGGGGGAACACTGAAGCTTTCTTT
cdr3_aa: CAISSGPQRGNTEAFF

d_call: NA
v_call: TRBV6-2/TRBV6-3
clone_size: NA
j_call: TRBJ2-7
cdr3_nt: TGTGCCAGCGAGACAAGGGGAGGAGACTACGAGCAGTACTTC
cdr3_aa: CASETRGGDYEQYF

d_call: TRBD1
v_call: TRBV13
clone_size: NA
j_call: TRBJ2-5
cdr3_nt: TGTGCCAGCAGCTTGGACAGGCGCAAGACCCAGTACTTC
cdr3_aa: CASSLDRRKTQYF

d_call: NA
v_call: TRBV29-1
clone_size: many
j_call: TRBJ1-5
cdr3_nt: TGCAGCGTTGAAGTATGGGAGAGGAGCAATCAGCCCCAGCATTTT
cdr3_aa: CSVEVWERSNQPQHF

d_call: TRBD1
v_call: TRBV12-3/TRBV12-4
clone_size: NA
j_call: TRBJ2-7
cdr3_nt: TGTGCCAGCATGATAGACAGGGGGCTACCTGAGCAGTACTTC
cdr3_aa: CASMIDRGLPEQYF

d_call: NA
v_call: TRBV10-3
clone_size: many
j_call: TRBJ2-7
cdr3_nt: TGTGCCATCAGTGAGTCGGTTTACGAGCAGTACTTC
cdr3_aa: CAISESVYEQYF

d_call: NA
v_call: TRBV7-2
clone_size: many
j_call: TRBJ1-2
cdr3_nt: TGTGCCAGCAGCCCGTGGGCTCAGGAGATCTATGGCTACACCTTC
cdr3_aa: CASSPWAQEIYGYTF

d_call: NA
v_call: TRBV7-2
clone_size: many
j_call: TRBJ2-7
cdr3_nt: TGTGCCAGCAGCCAAGGCGGCCGCGAGCAGTACTTC
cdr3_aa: CASSQGGREQYF

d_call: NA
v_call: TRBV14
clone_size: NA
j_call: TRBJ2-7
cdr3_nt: TGTGCCAGCAGCCAAGCGTGGGGGTACGAGCAGTACTTC
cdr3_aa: CASSQAWGYEQYF

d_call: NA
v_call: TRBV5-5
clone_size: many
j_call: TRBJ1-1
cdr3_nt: TGTGCCAGCAGCTTGGTGGGGAAAGTCGATGACACTGAAGCTTTCTTT
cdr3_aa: CASSLVGKVDDTEAFF

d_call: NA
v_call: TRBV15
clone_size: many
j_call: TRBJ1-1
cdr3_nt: TGTGCCACCGGGGGGTGGAAAACTGAAGCTTTCTTT
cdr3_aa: CATGGWKTEAFF

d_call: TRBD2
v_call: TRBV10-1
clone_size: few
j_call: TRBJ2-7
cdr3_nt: TGCGCCAGCAGTGATATTGCGGGAGGGGGCTCCTACGAGCAGTACTTC
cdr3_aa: CASSDIAGGGSYEQYF

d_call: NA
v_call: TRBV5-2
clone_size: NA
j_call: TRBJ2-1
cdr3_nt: TGTGCCAGCAACCCAAAGAGGACCAGCACAGATACGCAGTTCTTC
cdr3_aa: CASNPKRTSTDTQFF

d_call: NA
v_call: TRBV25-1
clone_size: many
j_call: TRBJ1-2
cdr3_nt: TGTGCCAGCAGTGATTGGGGCAGGGGCGATGGCTACACCTTC
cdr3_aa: CASSDWGRGDGYTF

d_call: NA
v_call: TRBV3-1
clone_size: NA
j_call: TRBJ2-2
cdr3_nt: TGTGCCAGCCAGAAAAACACCGGGGAGCTGTTTTTT
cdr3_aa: CASQKNTGELFF

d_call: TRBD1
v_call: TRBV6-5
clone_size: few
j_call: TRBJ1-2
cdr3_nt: TGTGCCAGCAGTCCCACAGGGGGCGAGCTCGATGGCTACACCTTC
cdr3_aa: CASSPTGGELDGYTF

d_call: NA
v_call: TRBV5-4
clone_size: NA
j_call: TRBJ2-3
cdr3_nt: TGTGCCAGCAGCCCAGACATGACTAGCACAGATACGCAGTATTTT
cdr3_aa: CASSPDMTSTDTQYF

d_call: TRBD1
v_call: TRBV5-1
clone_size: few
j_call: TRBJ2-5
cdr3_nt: TGCGCCAGCAGCGGTTCAAGAGGGGGCCGAGAGACCCAGTACTTC
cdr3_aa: CASSGSRGGRETQYF

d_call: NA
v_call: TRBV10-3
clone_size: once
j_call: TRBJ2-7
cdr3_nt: TGTGCCACCCGATTAGCCGGAGGGGATTACGAGCAGTACTTC
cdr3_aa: CATRLAGGDYEQYF

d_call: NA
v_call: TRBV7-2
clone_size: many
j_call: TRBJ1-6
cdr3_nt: TGTGCCAGCAGCTTAGCGGGCGATAATTCACCCCTCCACTTT
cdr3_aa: CASSLAGDNSPLHF

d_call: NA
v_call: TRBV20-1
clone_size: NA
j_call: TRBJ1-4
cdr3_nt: TGCAGTGCTAGACCCTGGGGGCTAAATGAAAAACTGTTTTTT
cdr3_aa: CSARPWGLNEKLFF

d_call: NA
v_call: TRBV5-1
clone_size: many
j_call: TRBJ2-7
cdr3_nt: TGCGCCAGCAGCTTGGGGATCCGTTACGAGCAGTACTTC
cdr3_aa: CASSLGIRYEQYF

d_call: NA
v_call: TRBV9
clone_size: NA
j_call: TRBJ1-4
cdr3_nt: TGTGCCAGCAGCGTCGGGACAACGTTTTTC
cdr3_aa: CASSVGTTFF

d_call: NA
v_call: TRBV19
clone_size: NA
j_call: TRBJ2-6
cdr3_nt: TGTGCCAGTAGTATGATCGGACAGAACTCTGGGGCCAACGTCCTGACTTTC
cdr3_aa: CASSMIGQNSGANVLTF

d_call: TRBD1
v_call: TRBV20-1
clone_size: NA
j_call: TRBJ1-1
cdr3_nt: TGCAGTGCTAGGGACAGGGTGCAAGGCACTGAAGCTTTCTTT
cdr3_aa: CSARDRVQGTEAFF

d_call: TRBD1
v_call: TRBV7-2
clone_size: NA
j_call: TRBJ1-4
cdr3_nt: TGTGCCAGCAGCCATGGACAGGGCGATAATGAAAAACTGTTTTTT
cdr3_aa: CASSHGQGDNEKLFF

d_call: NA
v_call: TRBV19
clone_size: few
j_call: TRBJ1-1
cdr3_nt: TGTGCCAGTAGTAAAAGGGGGGGGCGAAATTCCCCTGAAGCTTTCTTT
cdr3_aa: CASSKRGGRNSPEAFF

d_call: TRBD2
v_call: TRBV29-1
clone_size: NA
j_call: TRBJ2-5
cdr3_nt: TGCAGCATATCGGGAGGGAGAGAGACCCAGTACTTC
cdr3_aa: CSISGGRETQYF

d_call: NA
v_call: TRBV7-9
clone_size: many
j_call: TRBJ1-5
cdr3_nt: TGTGCCAGCAGCGCAGTTACGAATCAGCCCCAGCATTTT
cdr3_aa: CASSAVTNQPQHF

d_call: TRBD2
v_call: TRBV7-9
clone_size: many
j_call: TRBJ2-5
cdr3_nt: TGTGCCAGCAGCTTAGACAGGAAAGCGGGGGAGACCCAGTACTTC
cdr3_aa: CASSLDRKAGETQYF

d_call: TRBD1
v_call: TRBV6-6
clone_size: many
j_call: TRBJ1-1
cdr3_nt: TGTGCCAGCAGGGAAACAGGGGGGACTGAAGCTTTCTTT
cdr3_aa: CASRETGGTEAFF

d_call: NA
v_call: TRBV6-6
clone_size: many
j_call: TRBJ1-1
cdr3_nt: TGTGCCAGCAGTACGGGCAGACAGAACACTGAAGCTTTCTTT
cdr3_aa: CASSTGRQNTEAFF